This T cell receptor (beta chain) was found in a study of beta chain features in type 1 diabetes. What was sequenced were expressed TCRB transcripts, since all of the isolated RNA had been reverse transcribed. Sequencing was performed with immunoSEQ multiplex PCR; in TCRdb, only in-frame clones are kept and a portion is missing. The top ten hold 0.05% to 0.065% of the sample, which has hundreds of thousands of clones, about 30% seen once. V was trimmed by 1 base and J by 5 bases, leaving 9 bases between them. This CDR3 comprises 13 residues. Germline V gene sequence: CDR1 LNHNV, CDR2 YYDKDF (reference sequence).

This TCR was recovered from a man aged 18 to 30 in good health. Source material: naive CD4+ T cells from blood. V and J are TRBV15 and TRBJ2-7; D uncertain. The CDR3 nucleotides read TGTGCCACCAGCAGAGCAGGAATCCACGAGCAGTACTTC. Translated: CATSRAGIHEQYF.